A selection of T cell receptor beta chains follows, all from one sample in a study of blood T cell repertoires in COVID-19. Profiled with immunoSEQ multiplex PCR; TCRdb holds only in-frame clones, not every one. In the table there are about 240,000 clones, around 85% of which are singletons. The sequenced sample was peripheral blood. The receptors shown here come from a woman aged 55-69 years with active or convalescent COVID-19. CDR3s include the opening cysteine and the closing phenylalanine or tryptophan. Fields, in order: D gene, J gene, clone size, V gene, CDR3 DNA, CDR3 protein. A D gene is named only where the DNA matches it firmly. Not every row has a clone size; where given, it reads once, few, many or a size class.

TRBD1,TRBJ2-5,.,TRBV28,TGTGCCATCTCCTCTGCTGCGGCTAGCCCCAGGGGGGAGACCCAGTACTTC,CAISSAAASPRGETQYF
.,TRBJ1-1,.,TRBV9,TGTGCCAGCAGCGTAGACGAGGGTTCGGTCACTGAAGCTTTCTTT,CASSVDEGSVTEAFF
TRBD1,TRBJ1-2,.,TRBV3-1/TRBV3-2,TGTGCCAGCAGCCCTACCGGTACAGGGGTATATGGCTACACCTTC,CASSPTGTGVYGYTF
.,TRBJ1-1,once,TRBV19,TGTGCCAGTAGAGAAACTACCAGTTCCACTGAAGCTTTCTTT,CASRETTSSTEAFF
TRBD1,TRBJ1-4,.,TRBV6-5,TGTGCCAGCAGTAGGGACAGGGGGAATGAAAAACTGTTTTTT,CASSRDRGNEKLFF
TRBD1,TRBJ1-6,many,TRBV5-1,TGCGCCAGCAGCCGACAGGGGCCAACGGGCCAAAATTCACCCCTCCACTTT,CASSRQGPTGQNSPLHF
TRBD1,TRBJ2-3,.,TRBV19,TGTGCCAGTAGTACGACAGGGGCACCTAGCACAGATACGCAGTATTTT,CASSTTGAPSTDTQYF
.,TRBJ2-5,.,TRBV2,TGTGCCAGTAGTAGGAGTATCCTGCTGGAGACCCAGTACTTC,CASSRSILLETQYF
TRBD1,TRBJ1-6,.,TRBV30,TGTGCCTGGAGTAACGGACAGGAAAATTCACCCCTCCACTTT,CAWSNGQENSPLHF
.,TRBJ2-1,.,TRBV20-1,TGCAGTGCTAGTCCCAGTGGGCCCTACAATGAGCAGTTCTTC,CSASPSGPYNEQFF
TRBD1,TRBJ2-7,.,TRBV11-2,TGTGCCAGCAGCCTAGGACAGGTGAGCTCCTACGAGCAGTACTTC,CASSLGQVSSYEQYF
TRBD1,TRBJ1-3,.,TRBV5-4,TGTGCCAGCAGCCAGGGGGGAAGCCCTCTAAGCTCTGGAAACACCATATATTTT,CASSQGGSPLSSGNTIYF
.,TRBJ2-3,.,TRBV3-1/TRBV3-2,TGTGCCAGCAGCCCCCCGGACTTCACAGATACGCAGTATTTT,CASSPPDFTDTQYF
.,TRBJ1-1,.,TRBV3-1/TRBV3-2,TGTGCCAGCAGCCAAGTGAACCTCCGGGCTGAAGCTTTCTTT,CASSQVNLRAEAFF
.,TRBJ2-1,.,TRBV7-9,TGTGCCAGCAGCTCCTCGGCGGATGAGCAGTTCTTC,CASSSSADEQFF
TRBD1,TRBJ2-7,.,TRBV29-1,TGCAGCGTGTCAACGGGACAGACCTACGAGCAGTACTTC,CSVSTGQTYEQYF
TRBD1,TRBJ1-5,.,TRBV27,TGTGCCAGCAGCCAAACAGGGGAGCATCAGCCCCAGCATTTT,CASSQTGEHQPQHF
TRBD2,TRBJ2-1,.,TRBV19,TGTGCCAGTAGTACCCAGGGAGGGAATGAGCAGTTCTTC,CASSTQGGNEQFF
TRBD2,TRBJ2-5,.,TRBV23-1,TGCGCCAGCAGAGGGGGCCTAGCGGGGGGCAAGACCCAGTACTTC,CASRGGLAGGKTQYF
TRBD1,TRBJ1-2,many,TRBV7-2,TGTGCCAGCAGCCCCCGGACAGGGGGTTTCGGCTACACCTTC,CASSPRTGGFGYTF
TRBD1,TRBJ2-1,.,TRBV4-1,TGCGCCAGCAGCCAGGACAGGGCAAATGAGCAGTTCTTC,CASSQDRANEQFF
.,TRBJ2-3,.,TRBV4-1,TGCGCCAGCAGCCAAGATTGGCGGGGCACAGATACGCAGTATTTT,CASSQDWRGTDTQYF
.,TRBJ1-4,.,TRBV20-1,TGCAGTGCTAGTCCCCTGATGCGCCGCGGTAATGAAAAACTGTTTTTT,CSASPLMRRGNEKLFF